This TCR beta chain was identified during a study of CD8 T cell repertoires and HIV-1 epitope variants. After removal of 0 bases from V and 2 bases from J, the junction contained 6 bases not matched to a gene. The CDR3 runs to 17 residues. Germline CDR1 and CDR2: LGHNA and YNFKEQ. Profiled with immunoSEQ multiplex PCR; TCRdb holds only in-frame clones, not every one. Of about 5,100 clones in the sample, over 50% were seen once. Worth noting for this clone: Antigen unknown.

J is TRBJ2-1 and V is TRBV4-2; 8 positions agree with TRBD2. Specimen: cultured CD8+ T cells derived from PBMCs. The source is a male donor with HIV. CDR3 in amino acids: CASSQDLGAGAYNEQFF. The CDR3 DNA reads as TGTGCCAGCAGCCAAGATCTGGGAGCGGGAGCCTACAATGAGCAGTTCTTC.